The 31 T cell receptor beta chains in this list originate from one sample, sequenced in a study of blood T cell repertoires in COVID-19. The assay was immunoSEQ multiplex PCR, and TCRdb's table has in-frame clones only and misses some. Here the sample spans some 60,000 clones, roughly four fifths being singletons. Sequencing was performed on peripheral blood. The source is a woman older than 75 with acute or convalescent COVID-19.

J is TRBJ1-2 and V is TRBV3-1 (or the pseudogene TRBV3-2); a weak D match, TRBD1 (6 bases). The CDR3 is made up of 16 amino acids. Trimming stripped 1 base from V and 8 bases from J, with 20 bases between. Germline CDR1 is LGHDT and CDR2 is YNNKEL (reference sequence). In DNA, the CDR3 is TGTGCCAGCAGCCAAGGAAGTCGCGACAGGACAGTCGGCTACACCTTC. Translating gives CASSQGSRDRTVGYTF.

This chain uses TRBV19 with TRBJ2-6, with 9 bases matching TRBD2. CDR3 length: 16 amino acids. Germline-derived CDR1 and CDR2 are LNHDA and SQIVND (reference sequence). V dropped 7 bases and J dropped 1; count of bases not matched to a gene: 5. The CDR3 region is CASTGGGASGANVLTF. The CDR3 DNA sequence: TGTGCCAGTACCGGCGGGGGGGCATCTGGGGCCAACGTCCTGACTTTC.

V usage is TRBV9 and J usage is TRBJ2-2; 7 nucleotides line up with TRBD1. Germline values: CDR1 SGDLS, CDR2 YYNGEE. The J segment lost 3 bases and the V segment lost 3 bases, leaving 5 bases of the junction unmatched. The CDR3 totals 15 residues. The CDR3 DNA reads TGTGCCAGCAGCGCCCTGGACAGGTACACCGGGGAGCTGTTTTTT. The encoded protein is CASSALDRYTGELFF. Complete variable domain (other parts from reference TRBV9 and TRBJ2-2): DSGVTQTPKHLITATGQRVTLRCSPRSGDLSVYWYQQSLDQGLQFLIQYYNGEERAKGNILERFSAQQFPDLHSELNLSSLELGDSALYFCASSALDRYTGELFFGEGSRLTVL.

J is TRBJ1-4 and V is TRBV19, with 7 bases identical to TRBD1. V was clipped by 5 bases and J by 0 bases; unmatched bases: 3. Per germline, CDR1 LNHDA and CDR2 SQIVND (reference sequence). The CDR3 has 15 residues. The CDR3 DNA sequence: TGTGCCAGTAGTGACCAGGGGGCAACTAATGAAAAACTGTTTTTT. Protein: CASSDQGATNEKLFF.

V and J are TRBV27 and TRBJ2-2; 7 positions agree with TRBD2. With V trimmed by 7 bases and J by 3 bases, 11 bases remained unmatched. The germline CDR1 and CDR2 sequences are MNHEY and SMNVEV (reference sequence). This CDR3 is built from 16 residues. The CDR3 region has the DNA TGTGCCAGCACCCCACGAGCGGGATATCACACCGGGGAGCTGTTTTTT. Protein: CASTPRAGYHTGELFF.

This clone has just one count. CDR3 nucleotides: TGTGCCAGCAGTGACGGGACAGGGGTTCGGTACGAGCAGTACTTC. Residues: CASSDGTGVRYEQYF. The chain combines TRBV6-1 with TRBJ2-7; 10 positions agree with TRBD1. The V gene's germline CDR1 is MNHNS and CDR2 SASEGT. Trimming removed 3 bases from V and 4 bases from J; junction bases left unmatched: 6. This CDR3 has 15 residues.

The chain carries TRBV6-4 and TRBJ2-3, with a weak D call TRBD1 (6 bases). The CDR3 is made up of 14 amino acids. Germline CDR1 is MRHNA and CDR2 is SNTAGT. V shed 6 bases and J shed 2 bases, with 12 bases lying between them. The CDR3 nucleotides are TGTGCCAGCAGCCCCGGACAGTCCACAGATACGCAGTATTTT. Translation gives CASSPGQSTDTQYF.

Only one count was recorded for this clone. The V gene is TRBV6-5, the J gene TRBJ1-2; 8 bases match TRBD1. J lost 6 bases, V lost 6 bases, and 6 bases had no gene match. The CDR3 is 13 amino acids. The germline CDR1 and CDR2 sequences are MNHEY and SVGAGI. This CDR3 is CASSNTGGDGYTF. The CDR3 DNA reads as TGTGCCAGCAGCAACACAGGGGGGGATGGCTACACCTTC.

The genes are TRBV27 and TRBJ2-7, with a tentative D call TRBD1 (5 bases). The germline V and J ends were trimmed by 5 bases and 1 base, with 12 bases remaining between them. Germline V gene lookup returns CDR1 MNHEY and CDR2 SMNVEV (reference sequence). The CDR3 totals 14 residues. CDR3: CASSPQQVSYEQYF. In DNA, the CDR3 is TGTGCCAGCAGTCCACAACAGGTTTCCTACGAGCAGTACTTC.

This clone was recorded only once. The rearrangement joins TRBV7-8 to TRBJ1-1; TRBD1 is a possible D gene (6 bases). CDR1 is SGHVS and CDR2 is FQNEAQ in the germline V gene. Trimming removed 0 bases from V and 5 bases from J, with 16 bases in between. The length of the CDR3 is 16 residues. This chain's CDR3 is CASSLARLAGATEAFF. The CDR3, as DNA: TGTGCCAGCAGCTTAGCGAGGTTGGCAGGGGCGACTGAAGCTTTCTTT.

V usage is TRBV24-1 and J usage is TRBJ2-3; TRBD1 agrees at 9 bases. The CDR3 loop spans 14 amino acids. The trim removed 5 bases at V and 6 bases at J, leaving 5 bases unmatched. Germline assignment: CDR1 KGHDR and CDR2 SFDVKD. The CDR3 protein is CATSVGDRADTQYF. The CDR3 coding sequence is TGTGCCACCAGTGTTGGGGACAGGGCTGATACGCAGTATTTT.

The chain employs TRBV18 and TRBJ2-1; D possibly corresponds to TRBD2 (5 bases). Germline lookup yields CDR1 KGHSH and CDR2 LQKENI. CDR3 length: 14 amino acids. Trimming cost V 7 bases and J 4 bases, with 14 bases left between them. The CDR3 region has the DNA TGTGCCAGCTGTATAGGGAGCGGATACAATGAGCAGTTCTTC. This encodes CASCIGSGYNEQFF.

This sequence joins TRBV18 and TRBJ1-2; D may be TRBD1 (6 bases). CDR3 length equals 13 residues. The germline CDR1 and CDR2 sequences are KGHSH and LQKENI. The V end was cut by 6 bases, the J end by 4 bases, with 12 bases between. The CDR3 DNA reads TGTGCCAGCTCTGTAGACAGGATCTATGGCTACACCTTC. This sequence encodes CASSVDRIYGYTF.

This clone has only a few counts. This sequence joins TRBV28 and TRBJ2-7; D may be TRBD1 (6 bases). Trimming removed 6 bases from V and 5 bases from J, with 20 bases in between. In germline, CDR1 is MDHEN, CDR2 SYDVKM. This CDR3 region has 15 residues. DNA for the CDR3: TGTGCCAGCAGCCCGGACAGCACCCGCCAAAACGAGCAGTACTTC. Translation gives CASSPDSTRQNEQYF.

The CDR3 loop is CASSFWTSGGSTDTQYF. DNA of the CDR3: TGTGCCAGCAGTTTCTGGACTAGCGGGGGAAGCACAGATACGCAGTATTTT. The genes are TRBV27 and TRBJ2-3, with TRBD2 matching over 13 bases. The CDR3 is 17 residues long. The V gene's germline CDR1 is MNHEY and CDR2 SMNVEV (reference sequence). With 3 bases clipped from V and 0 bases from J, the junction kept 3 bases outside the gene matches.

The CDR3 region is CASARTGFYEQYF. The CDR3 nucleotides read TGTGCCAGCGCAAGGACAGGGTTCTACGAGCAGTACTTC. The rearrangement uses TRBV12-3 or TRBV12-4 and TRBJ2-7, with TRBD1 matching over 8 bases. V lost 8 bases to trimming and J lost 3 bases; unmatched junction nucleotides: 6. The CDR3 consists of 13 residues.

The chain recombines TRBV9 with TRBJ1-4, with a tentative D call TRBD1 (5 bases). The CDR3 sequence is 15 residues long. In germline, CDR1 is SGDLS, CDR2 YYNGEE. The ends were cut back, 4 bases at V and 3 bases at J, with 13 bases in the middle. CDR3 amino acids: CASSPGGVANEKLFF. DNA of the CDR3: TGTGCCAGCAGCCCGGGGGGGGTAGCTAATGAAAAACTGTTTTTT.

In its sample, this clone was seen once. The chain joins TRBV5-5 to TRBJ2-7; tentatively, D is TRBD2 (5 bases). In germline, CDR1 is SGHKS, CDR2 YYEKEE (reference sequence). Trimming pared 0 bases from V and 6 bases from J, leaving 13 bases between. The length of the CDR3 is 14 residues. This CDR3 is CASSLAARGGEQYF. The CDR3 DNA reads TGTGCCAGCAGCTTGGCGGCCCGTGGAGGCGAGCAGTACTTC.

The rearrangement joins TRBV5-1 to TRBJ2-1; 13 bases agree with TRBD2. The germline V gene encodes CDR1 SGHRS and CDR2 YFSETQ. This CDR3 has 17 residues. The junction had 8 bases not matched to a gene; V was cut back by 0 bases and J by 8 bases. CDR3 residues: CASSLEPGLAGSDEQFF. The CDR3 coding sequence is TGCGCCAGCAGCTTGGAGCCGGGACTAGCGGGAAGCGATGAGCAGTTCTTC.

This clone was counted a single time. The chain links TRBV3-1 (or the pseudogene TRBV3-2) to TRBJ2-7; 11 bases are a match to TRBD2. Germline V lookup: CDR1 LGHDT, CDR2 YNNKEL (reference sequence). The CDR3 covers 16 residues. After removal of 4 bases from V and 4 bases from J, the junction contained 9 bases not matched to a gene. CDR3 sequence (DNA): TGTGCCAGCAGCCCACGGGGTAGCGGGGGGGCGTACGAGCAGTACTTC. Residues: CASSPRGSGGAYEQYF.

The chain employs TRBV4-1 and TRBJ2-1, with TRBD2 matching over 10 bases. J gave up 10 bases and V 3 bases, and 12 bases lay outside the gene matches. CDR3 length equals 16 residues. The germline CDR1 and CDR2 sequences are MGHRA and YSYEKL. CDR3 loop: CASSHVDMGLAREQFF. CDR3 in DNA: TGCGCCAGCAGCCACGTAGACATGGGACTAGCGCGCGAGCAGTTCTTC.

V is TRBV30 and J is TRBJ1-6; D remains ambiguous. The CDR3 extends over 12 amino acids. The germline gives CDR1 GTSNPN, CDR2 SVGIG (reference sequence). Deletions cut 2 bases from V and 8 bases from J, with 7 bases between. CDR3 coding DNA: TGTGCCTGGAGTTCAGGCGATTCACCCCTCCACTTT. Its protein product is CAWSSGDSPLHF.

This sequence joins TRBV2 and TRBJ1-6; 7 bases fit TRBD1. Unmatched junction bases numbered 2, after V lost 5 bases and J lost 4 bases. The CDR3 is made up of 14 amino acids. Germline values: CDR1 SNHLY, CDR2 FYNNEI. CDR3 in DNA: TGTGCCAGCAGTAAGGGACAGTATAATTCACCCCTCCACTTT. This translates into CASSKGQYNSPLHF.

The chain carries TRBV12-3 or TRBV12-4 and TRBJ2-7; unclear D gene. Trimming removed 2 bases from V and 3 bases from J, with 8 bases in between. The CDR3 spans 13 residues. The CDR3 nucleotides read TGTGCCAGCAGTTTACACAGTAACTACGAGCAGTACTTC. It specifies CASSLHSNYEQYF.

The chain uses TRBV7-2 and TRBJ2-1; no definite D call. The V gene lost 2 bases and the J gene lost 6 bases, with 8 bases spanning the gap. The CDR3 covers 13 residues. From germline, CDR1 is SGHTA and CDR2 FQGNSA. The CDR3 DNA follows: TGTGCCAGCAGCTTACGCGCCACCAATGAGCAGTTCTTC. Translation gives CASSLRATNEQFF.

The J gene is TRBJ1-5, the V gene TRBV2; D gene ambiguous. Per germline, CDR1 SNHLY and CDR2 FYNNEI. This CDR3 region has 14 residues. V lost 6 bases and J lost 2, with 11 bases in between. This chain's CDR3 is CASRLGVRNQPQHF. DNA for the CDR3: TGTGCCAGCAGGCTAGGTGTGCGCAATCAGCCCCAGCATTTT.

V usage is TRBV7-2 and J usage is TRBJ2-5; D may be TRBD2 (6 bases). Germline CDR1 reads SGHTA; CDR2 reads FQGNSA. The V end lost 5 bases, the J end lost 5 bases, and 18 bases lay between the germline ends. The CDR3 is made up of 15 amino acids. The CDR3 sequence: CASSPRPGGGETQYF. CDR3 DNA: TGTGCCAGCAGCCCCCGACCCGGGGGTGGTGAGACCCAGTACTTC.

The chain is built from TRBV6-5 and TRBJ1-5; no clear D gene. There are 14 residues in the CDR3. V lost 6 bases to trimming and J lost 1 base, with 10 bases between them. The germline CDR1 and CDR2 sequences are MNHEY and SVGAGI. CDR3 protein: CASRLPRSNQPQHF. The DNA of the CDR3 is TGTGCCAGCAGATTGCCCCGGAGCAATCAGCCCCAGCATTTT.

This clone was seen only a few times. The chain couples TRBV6-5 to TRBJ2-7; TRBD2 is a possible D gene (6 bases). Per the germline V gene, CDR1 is MNHEY and CDR2 is SVGAGI. The CDR3 has 14 amino acids. Trimming removed 2 bases from V and 6 bases from J, with 14 bases in between. CDR3 loop: CASSYLGGLGEQYF. DNA of the CDR3: TGTGCCAGCAGTTACCTTGGAGGGTTAGGCGAGCAGTACTTC.

This chain connects TRBV9 to TRBJ1-6; D not certain. The V and J ends lost 0 bases and 7 bases respectively, with 14 bases between them. The CDR3 has 16 residues. Germline CDR1 reads SGDLS; CDR2 reads YYNGEE. DNA for the CDR3: TGTGCCAGCAGCGTAGAATTGTCAGGAGGAAATTCACCCCTCCACTTT. Translated, it gives CASSVELSGGNSPLHF.

The genes are TRBV12-2 and TRBJ1-2. TRBV12-2 is reported as a pseudogene. The CDR3 is 13 amino acids. The CDR3 DNA reads TGTGCAAGTCGCTCGGGGGGCAACTATGGCTACACCTTC. It is translated as CASRSGGNYGYTF.